This T cell receptor beta chain was obtained from a study of T cell responses to AZD1222 COVID-19 vaccine. Whole-study findings and limits: Without day 14 samples, only post-peak T cell repertoires were studied. Spike was spanned by vaccine-associated CD4 TCRs, which were dominant at 160-218 and 743-854. Mostly white British, mostly female donors; authors suggested clonal diversity may be underestimated. Among AZD1222 vaccinees, only six were seropositive at baseline.

To note about this clone: No antigen is known for it.

Germline V gives CDR1 KGHSH, CDR2 LQKENI. The CDR3 extends over 15 amino acids. Trimming removed 3 bases from V and 2 bases from J; junction bases left unmatched: 7. Only in-frame clones appear in the TCRdb table, and some are missing; sequencing was by immunoSEQ multiplex PCR. The data show some 120,000 clones, about 90% seen once. The rearrangement links TRBV18 to TRBJ2-7; 7 bases align to TRBD1. The sequencing used peripheral blood, collected on day 0 of AZD1222 vaccination. The TCR sequence derives from an adult in good health. CDR3: CASSPGTVSTYEQYF. The CDR3 DNA reads TGTGCCAGCTCACCCGGGACAGTGTCGACCTACGAGCAGTACTTC. Filled out from reference TRBV18 and TRBJ2-7, the complete variable domain reads NAGVMQNPRHLVRRRGQEARLRCSPMKGHSHVYWYRQLPEEGLKFMVYLQKENIIDESGMPKERFSAEFPKEGPSILRIQQVVRGDSAAYFCASSPGTVSTYEQYFGPGTRLTVT.